The entry below gives a single TCR beta chain sequence along with its context. The antigen this receptor binds is unknown. Base quality data are lacking; no much larger clone is found one base away. The CDR3 regions of human TCRbeta chains were analyzed by immunosequencing. The study's processing was this. Repertoire TCRs were matched against a reference library of SARS-CoV-2-specific TCRs generated with the MIRA antigen-specificity platform. Breadth was defined as the fraction of unique TCRs that were SARS-CoV-2-associated, and depth was defined as the fraction of total T cells that were SARS-CoV-2-associated. Using the MIRA data, every spike-specific TCR was mapped to the spike region that the TCR reacted to and assigned to either a CD4 or a CD8 class. Log10-transformed breadth and depth values were compared by one-way ANOVA with Sidak's multiple comparisons tests. TCRdb limited this immuneACCESS table to in-frame rearrangements with V and J called. A share of clones is missing; checked studies link under half to unresolved V genes, and the rest is unexplained. That table supplies the V and J calls and clone size; D and trimming were determined from the DNA. Here the sample has 130,000 to 150,000 clones; more than 85% occur a single time. 3% to 3.5% of the sample lies in the top ten.

The time point tag for this specimen amounts to: baseline before first vaccination. Samples from vaccinated people were obtained from the UK trials COV001 and COV002, which included a single-blind randomized controlled phase 2/3 trial of AZD1222 (ChAdOx1 nCoV-19) in healthy adults. Trial participant PBMC samples were collected at day 0 and day 28 after the second dose for TCRbeta chain sequencing. This sample is drawn from a study of T cell responses to AZD1222 COVID-19 vaccine (dated by TCRdb to about 2021). For the wider study: AZD1222 recipients whose second dose came at about 4 weeks and those whose second dose came at about 12 weeks were combined into one group, since spike-specific TCR depth and breadth did not differ between the two schedules. Trial participants were enrolled by age into subgroups of 18-55, 56-69 and 70-plus years, and around 150, 28 and 57 TCR-sequenced participants, respectively, were included in these subgroups. A total of 230 to 250 trial participants underwent TCR sequencing, of whom 207 had received two doses of AZD1222 and some 25 had received two doses of the MenACWY control vaccine.

Counted from cysteine to phenylalanine, this CDR3 has 16 amino acids. Just the 48-base CDR3 DNA is kept, in frame starting at base 1. Ends trimmed: V by 0 bases, J by 4 bases; bases unmatched to a gene: 6. According to the germline V gene, CDR1 reads SGHTA and CDR2 reads FQGNSA. General findings and caveats noted by the study authors: Because no day 14 peak-response samples were available, the repertoires could be characterized only after the peak T cell response. Spike-specific TCR breadth and depth rose significantly after two AZD1222 doses compared with day 0 and with MenACWY recipients. Reportedly, close to half of the unique spike-specific TCRs recognized epitopes lying outside the regions that are mutated in the B.1.351 and B.1.1.7 variants. In the small 56-69-year group, the increase in depth fell short of significance, most likely because of low power. Conclusions about previously exposed vaccinees are limited, since just 5 or 6 AZD1222 recipients were seropositive for SARS-CoV-2 at baseline. CD4 TCRs associated with the vaccine covered the entire spike protein, and the dominant responses were in regions 160-218 and 743-854. Participants were mostly white British and included more females than males, and it was suggested by the authors that clonal diversity may have been underestimated.

This TCR was recovered from an adult in good health. The sequences come from peripheral blood, collected on day 0 of AZD1222 vaccination. The chain couples TRBV7-2 to TRBJ1-2, and TRBD1 matches 9 of the central bases. The CDR3 here reads CASSLASGTGSYGYTF. The nucleotide sequence reads as follows: TGTGCCAGCAGCTTAGCCTCCGGGACAGGGAGCTATGGCTACACCTTC.